The clone carrying this T cell receptor (beta chain) was detected once. V was clipped by 2 bases and J by 5 bases; unmatched bases: 2. This CDR3 has 13 residues. Looked up from germline, CDR1 is SEHNR and CDR2 is FQNEAQ (reference sequence). The protocol was immunoSEQ multiplex PCR, while the TCRdb copy is restricted to in-frame clones and leaves out a portion. The sample yields about 46,000 clones, 88% seen once. These data are taken from a study of OX40 agonist ivuxolimab in advanced cancers. The sequence derives from an adult with an advanced solid tumor such as melanoma, head and neck, liver or kidney cancer. The specimen was CD4+ or CD8+ T cells sorted from blood, collected in a trial of the OX40 agonist ivuxolimab. This chain joins TRBV7-9 and TRBJ1-2, with 7 bases fitting TRBD1. The CDR3, as DNA: TGTGCCAGCAGCTTAACGGGACAGTATGGCTACACCTTC. Protein: CASSLTGQYGYTF.